Presented here are 25 T cell receptor beta chains from one specimen sequenced in a study of CD8+ T cells in alopecia areata. Once RNA had been extracted, it was reverse transcribed into cDNA to act as the sequencing template. Libraries were prepared by immunoSEQ multiplex PCR; TCRdb keeps only in-frame clonotypes and omits some of them. This table has under 70,000 clones, 60% appearing once. Source: CD8+ T cells sorted from blood, taken at week 0. The receptors were gathered from a human donor with alopecia areata.

V is TRBV28 and J is TRBJ2-2, with D perhaps given as TRBD1 or TRBD2 (5 bases each). Germline lookup yields CDR1 MDHEN and CDR2 SYDVKM. The CDR3 length is 12 residues. The germline V and J ends were trimmed by 7 bases and 7 bases, with 10 bases remaining between them. CDR3 sequence (DNA): TGTGCCAGCATCGGGGCCGGCGGGGAGCTGTTTTTT. Translated, it gives CASIGAGGELFF.

The chain employs TRBV4-2 and TRBJ2-7; D is perhaps TRBD2 (5 bases). V dropped 1 base and J dropped 7 bases, with 14 bases sitting between them. This CDR3 is built from 14 residues. Germline CDR1 reads LGHNA; CDR2 reads YNFKEQ. CDR3 sequence reads: CASSQGVNTGEQYF. In DNA, the CDR3 is TGTGCCAGCAGCCAAGGCGTTAATACGGGAGAGCAGTACTTC.

This sequence joins TRBV18 and TRBJ1-1, with D uncertain. This CDR3 is built from 12 residues. CDR1 is KGHSH and CDR2 is LQKENI in the germline V gene. V lost 4 bases, J lost 0 bases, and 3 bases lay in between. The CDR3 DNA reads as TGTGCCAGCTCACTAATGAACACTGAAGCTTTCTTT. Amino acid sequence: CASSLMNTEAFF.

The V and J genes are TRBV29-1 and TRBJ2-7; 8 bases map to TRBD2. The junction had 8 bases not matched to a gene; V was cut back by 5 bases and J by 2 bases. CDR1 is SQVTM, CDR2 ANQGSEA, per germline. CDR3 size: 14 residues. The DNA for the CDR3 is TGCAGCGTTTACGGTAGCGGGGTGCCCTACGAGCAGTACTTC. This gives the protein CSVYGSGVPYEQYF.

Only a few counts were recorded for this clone. The chain employs TRBV6-4 and TRBJ2-3; D is uncertain. V was clipped by 0 bases and J by 0 bases, with 7 bases between them. Looked up from germline, CDR1 is MRHNA and CDR2 is SNTAGT. The CDR3 loop spans 15 amino acids. This CDR3 is CASSDSPASTDTQYF. The CDR3 coding sequence is TGTGCCAGCAGTGACTCCCCAGCTAGCACAGATACGCAGTATTTT.

In this sample, this clone turned up a few times. The rearrangement links TRBV23-1 to TRBJ1-1; D is unresolved. TRBV23-1 is labeled an ORF, and its function is uncertain. This CDR3 has 12 residues. V dropped 2 bases and J dropped 2 bases, with 3 bases sitting between them. In DNA form, the CDR3 reads TGCGCCAGCAGTCAAGTCAACACTGAAGCTTTCTTT. Protein sequence: CASSQVNTEAFF.

The chain is built from TRBV30 and TRBJ2-3; 10 bases align to TRBD2. The V and J ends lost 3 bases and 2 bases, in that order; junction bases with no gene match: 5. In germline, CDR1 is GTSNPN, CDR2 SVGIG (reference sequence). This CDR3 contains 15 residues. The CDR3 region has the DNA TGTGCCTGGAGCGCAGCGGGAGGGTTCACAGATACGCAGTATTTT. Translating gives CAWSAAGGFTDTQYF.

A single count supports this clone. The V and J genes are TRBV5-6 and TRBJ2-5; TRBD1 is a possible D gene (5 bases). V was trimmed by 3 bases and J by 5 bases, leaving 14 bases between them. Germline-derived CDR1 and CDR2 are SGHDT and YYEEEE. This CDR3 is built from 14 residues. Written as DNA, the CDR3 is TGTGCCAGCAGCTCCCCCTGGGGCCGGGAGACCCAGTACTTC. Amino acids: CASSSPWGRETQYF. The entire variable domain, with the rest obtained from reference TRBV5-6 and TRBJ2-5, is as follows: DAGVTQSPTHLIKTRGQQVTLRCSPKSGHDTVSWYQQALGQGPQFIFQYYEEEERQRGNFPDRFSGHQFPNYSSELNVNALLLGDSALYLCASSSPWGRETQYFGPGTRLLVL.

The chain is built from TRBV7-9 and TRBJ1-1; 7 nucleotides match TRBD1. Germline V gene lookup returns CDR1 SEHNR and CDR2 FQNEAQ (reference sequence). With 5 bases clipped from V and 2 bases from J, the junction kept 8 bases outside the gene matches. The length of the CDR3 is 15 residues. This CDR3 is CASSPRDSVNTEAFF. CDR3 DNA: TGTGCCAGCAGCCCGCGGGACAGCGTAAACACTGAAGCTTTCTTT.

The chain couples TRBV30 to TRBJ2-5; D is perhaps TRBD2 (6 bases). CDR1 is GTSNPN and CDR2 is SVGIG in the germline V gene (reference sequence). The CDR3 consists of 13 residues. The V and J ends lost 5 bases and 0 bases respectively, with 10 bases between them. The CDR3 region has the DNA TGTGCCTGGGAACTAGCCAACCAAGAGACCCAGTACTTC. Amino acid sequence: CAWELANQETQYF.

The V call is TRBV5-1, the J call TRBJ1-2; 7 bases are a match to TRBD1. Looked up from germline, CDR1 is SGHRS and CDR2 is YFSETQ. Germline trimming cut 1 base from V and 7 bases from J; bases unmatched to any gene: 7. This CDR3 has 14 amino acids. The DNA of the CDR3 is TGCGCCAGCAGCTTGACAGGGGAAGCTTCTGGCTACACCTTC. Translation gives CASSLTGEASGYTF. Full variable domain (remainder filled in from reference TRBV5-1 and TRBJ1-2): KAGVTQTPRYLIKTRGQQVTLSCSPISGHRSVSWYQQTPGQGLQFLFEYFSETQRNKGNFPGRFSGRQFSNSRSEMNVSTLELGDSALYLCASSLTGEASGYTFGSGTRLTVV.

The V call is TRBV6-5, the J call TRBJ1-2, with 7 bases lining up with TRBD1. CDR3 size: 13 residues. V lost 1 base, J lost 6 bases, and 2 bases stayed unmatched. Germline CDR1 and CDR2: MNHEY and SVGAGI. The CDR3 bases are TGTGCCAGCAGTTACTACAGGGGTAATGGCTACACCTTC. This gives the protein CASSYYRGNGYTF.

The chain carries TRBV19 and TRBJ2-5, with 7 bases matching TRBD2. The V gene end was trimmed by 9 bases and the J gene end by 5 bases; junction bases not matched to a gene: 18. The germline V gene has CDR1 LNHDA and CDR2 SQIVND (reference sequence). The CDR3 consists of 16 residues. CDR3 DNA: TGTGCCAGCCGGCCCCAAGCGGGGACGAATCGGGAGACCCAGTACTTC. It yields the protein CASRPQAGTNRETQYF.

The chain recombines TRBV5-6 with TRBJ1-6, with 8 positions matching TRBD1. The CDR3 runs to 18 residues. Germline trimming cut 1 base from V and 6 bases from J; bases unmatched to any gene: 12. Per the germline V gene, CDR1 is SGHDT and CDR2 is YYEEEE. The DNA for the CDR3 is TGTGCCAGCAGCTTGTTTTCGGGCAGGGGGCCGGCTAATTCACCCCTCCACTTT. Its translation: CASSLFSGRGPANSPLHF.

In this sample, this clone turned up a few times. V and J are TRBV7-2 and TRBJ2-1, with a possible D match to TRBD2 (7 bases). Trimming took off 2 bases at V and 4 bases at J, with 12 bases between the two ends. The CDR3 covers 15 residues. Germline V CDR1 and CDR2: SGHTA, FQGNSA. The CDR3 region has the DNA TGTGCCAGCAGCTTAAGCGGGACAATATACAATGAGCAGTTCTTC. Translating gives CASSLSGTIYNEQFF.

The chain combines TRBV30 with TRBJ2-7, with 8 positions matching TRBD2. The CDR3 spans 15 residues. Looked up from germline, CDR1 is GTSNPN and CDR2 is SVGIG (reference sequence). Germline trimming cut 8 bases from V and 2 bases from J; bases unmatched to any gene: 14. The CDR3 nucleotides read TGTGCCGGCGAATTAGGAGCGGGAGTGACCTACGAGCAGTACTTC. Translated, it gives CAGELGAGVTYEQYF.

The rearrangement joins TRBV9 to TRBJ2-2; D might be TRBD2 (7 bases). Trimming removed 0 bases from V and 3 bases from J, with 12 bases in between. This CDR3 has 16 amino acids. CDR1 SGDLS and CDR2 YYNGEE come from the germline V gene. CDR3 nucleotide sequence: TGTGCCAGCAGCGTAGATCGGGGGGCGGACACCGGGGAGCTGTTTTTT. Amino acids: CASSVDRGADTGELFF.

V gene TRBV5-1 combines with J gene TRBJ2-1; D unclear. Germline V gene sequence: CDR1 SGHRS, CDR2 YFSETQ. The length of the CDR3 is 13 residues. Trimming stripped 3 bases from V and 3 bases from J, with 7 bases between. CDR3 nucleotide sequence: TGCGCCAGCAGCTCGGAGAACTACAATGAGCAGTTCTTC. Amino acids: CASSSENYNEQFF.

This rearrangement joins TRBV30 to TRBJ2-3; 11 bases match TRBD2. Germline V lookup: CDR1 GTSNPN, CDR2 SVGIG (reference sequence). The CDR3 sequence is 14 residues long. The J segment lost 4 bases and the V segment lost 2 bases, leaving 2 bases of the junction unmatched. CDR3 in DNA: TGTGCCTGGAGTATAGCGGGAGGGGCAGATACGCAGTATTTT. It is translated as CAWSIAGGADTQYF.

The chain links TRBV30 to TRBJ2-7, with unresolved D. V shed 2 bases and J shed 6 bases, with 17 bases lying between them. The CDR3 totals 14 residues. CDR1 GTSNPN and CDR2 SVGIG come from the germline V gene (reference sequence). For the CDR3, the DNA is TGTGCCTGGAGTCCCAGGACGACCCCCAGCGAGCAGTACTTC. Protein: CAWSPRTTPSEQYF.

This clone was counted once. V gene TRBV28 combines with J gene TRBJ2-5, with TRBD1 as a possible D gene (6 bases). Between the trimmed V and J ends, which lost 8 bases and 0 bases, there was a span of 13 bases. The CDR3 loop spans 14 amino acids. Germline V lookup: CDR1 MDHEN, CDR2 SYDVKM. CDR3 region: CASSGAGNQETQYF. CDR3 sequence (DNA): TGTGCCAGCTCAGGGGCGGGTAACCAAGAGACCCAGTACTTC.

The CDR3 DNA reads TGCGCCAGCAGCCCAACAGGGGCTTTGGATCAGCCCCAGCATTTT. It codes for CASSPTGALDQPQHF. The chain couples TRBV5-1 to TRBJ1-5; TRBD1 matches 7 bases. The CDR3 loop spans 15 amino acids. V lost 4 bases and J lost 5; bases outside the gene matches: 9. Germline V gives CDR1 SGHRS, CDR2 YFSETQ.

This clone was seen a single time. The V gene is TRBV7-9, the J gene TRBJ2-4; TRBD2 aligns across 7 bases. This CDR3 contains 17 residues. V trimming: 1 base; J trimming: 0 bases; junction bases outside the gene matches: 6. The germline gives CDR1 SEHNR, CDR2 FQNEAQ (reference sequence). CDR3 sequence (DNA): TGTGCCAGCAGCTTAGATCCTAGCGGCTTAGCCAAAAACATTCAGTACTTC. It yields the protein CASSLDPSGLAKNIQYF.

The chain is built from TRBV27 and TRBJ1-1; no clear D gene. V lost 4 bases, J lost 1 base, and 4 bases lay in between. This CDR3 spans 12 amino acids. CDR1 and CDR2 (germline): MNHEY, SMNVEV (reference sequence). CDR3 in amino acids: CASSSTNTEAFF. CDR3 DNA: TGTGCCAGCAGTTCAACGAACACTGAAGCTTTCTTT.

This clone was seen a handful of times. This sequence joins TRBV9 and TRBJ2-1; 12 bases line up with TRBD1. CDR1 is SGDLS and CDR2 is YYNGEE in the germline V gene. V lost 4 bases, J lost 9 bases, and 8 bases stayed unmatched. The CDR3 is 15 amino acids. This CDR3 reads CASSPWDRGQGEQFF. CDR3 DNA sequence: TGTGCCAGCAGCCCGTGGGACAGGGGGCAAGGTGAGCAGTTCTTC.